The rows below give T cell receptor beta chains drawn from one sample of a study of vaccination and CD4 T cells after COVID-19. These receptors have no known antigen. TCRdb processed the PCR reads anew with MiXCR; each CDR3 protein has one entry. The sample carries more than 15,000 distinct CDR3 sequences, more than 25% recorded once. The sequencing input was cultured CD4+ T cells from blood. These receptors were collected from a human donor with COVID-19. The CDR3 runs from the conserved cysteine through the conserved F or W. Fields, in order: J gene, clone size, D gene, V gene, CDR3 protein, CDR3 DNA. D genes are given only for firm matches. Not all rows give a size; the values are once, few, many and, for expanded clones, a class.

J: TRBJ1-2
size: few
D: TRBD1
V: TRBV7-9
CDR3: CASSLPGGGLGYTF
DNA: TGTGCCAGCAGCTTACCAGGGGGTGGTCTTGGCTACACCTTC

J: TRBJ2-3
size: -
D: -
V: TRBV12-3/TRBV12-4
CDR3: CASSFLRVATSDTQYF
DNA: TGTGCCAGCAGTTTCCTACGGGTTGCGACGTCAGATACGCAGTATTTT

J: TRBJ1-2
size: few
D: TRBD1
V: TRBV12-3/TRBV12-4
CDR3: CASSPTGGRAYGYTF
DNA: TGTGCCAGCAGTCCCACAGGGGGTAGGGCCTATGGCTACACCTTC

J: TRBJ2-5
size: few
D: -
V: TRBV20-1
CDR3: CSARRGGRQETQYF
DNA: TGCAGTGCGAGGCGAGGGGGACGCCAAGAGACCCAGTACTTC

J: TRBJ2-3
size: few
D: -
V: TRBV12-3/TRBV12-4
CDR3: CASSPTSANTQYF
DNA: TGTGCCAGCAGTCCTACAAGCGCTAATACGCAGTATTTT

J: TRBJ1-2
size: -
D: -
V: TRBV28
CDR3: CASSFKRGYTF
DNA: TGTGCCAGCAGTTTCAAGAGGGGCTACACCTTC

J: TRBJ2-7
size: -
D: -
V: TRBV2
CDR3: CASSEVDGPPKDF
DNA: TGTGCCAGCAGTGAAGTTGATGGGCCCCCTAAGGACTTC

J: TRBJ2-3
size: few
D: TRBD2
V: TRBV15
CDR3: CATSRDRGGADTQYF
DNA: TGTGCCACCAGCAGAGATCGGGGGGGTGCAGATACGCAGTATTTT

J: TRBJ1-5
size: -
D: -
V: TRBV27
CDR3: CASSGVAGNQPQHF
DNA: TGTGCCAGCAGTGGGGTAGCGGGCAATCAGCCCCAGCATTTT

J: TRBJ2-3
size: medium-sized
D: -
V: TRBV20-1
CDR3: CSARRLEPTDTQYF
DNA: TGCAGTGCTAGAAGGCTTGAGCCTACAGATACGCAGTATTTT

J: TRBJ2-5
size: few
D: -
V: TRBV6-1
CDR3: CASSDFRAPWTQYF
DNA: TGTGCCAGCAGTGATTTTCGGGCCCCGTGGACCCAGTACTTC

J: TRBJ1-2
size: few
D: -
V: TRBV21-1
CDR3: CASSKVGARGYTF
DNA: TGTGCCAGCAGCAAGGTAGGGGCGAGAGGCTACACCTTC

J: TRBJ2-7
size: -
D: -
V: TRBV5-1
CDR3: CASKMGANSGYEQYF
DNA: TGCGCCAGCAAGATGGGGGCGAATTCGGGCTACGAGCAGTACTTC

J: TRBJ2-3
size: -
D: -
V: TRBV28
CDR3: CASSRPGRGTDTQYF
DNA: TGTGCCTCCAGTCGTCCGGGACGGGGCACAGATACGCAGTATTTT

J: TRBJ1-5
size: -
D: -
V: TRBV19
CDR3: CASSPTAGYQPQHF
DNA: TGTGCCAGTAGTCCGACAGCAGGGTATCAGCCCCAGCATTTT

J: TRBJ2-7
size: few
D: -
V: TRBV10-3
CDR3: CAIRGPAYEQYF
DNA: TGTGCCATCAGGGGGCCCGCCTACGAGCAGTACTTC

J: TRBJ2-1
size: -
D: -
V: TRBV12-3/TRBV12-4
CDR3: CASSYVREQFF
DNA: TGTGCCAGCAGTTATGTCCGGGAGCAGTTCTTC

J: TRBJ2-7
size: -
D: -
V: TRBV14
CDR3: CASSQVPWEFHEQYF
DNA: TGTGCCAGCAGCCAAGTGCCTTGGGAATTTCACGAGCAGTACTTC

J: TRBJ2-4
size: -
D: -
V: TRBV5-1
CDR3: CASSLEAEKNIQYF
DNA: TGCGCCAGCAGCTTGGAGGCGGAAAAAAACATTCAGTACTTC

J: TRBJ1-2
size: few
D: TRBD1
V: TRBV20-1
CDR3: CSAREQGAGGYTF
DNA: TGCAGTGCTAGAGAACAGGGGGCGGGTGGCTACACCTTC

J: TRBJ2-7
size: -
D: -
V: TRBV6-1
CDR3: CAAPNGVSPEQYF
DNA: TGTGCCGCTCCGAATGGGGTGTCCCCCGAGCAGTACTTC

J: TRBJ2-2
size: -
D: TRBD2
V: TRBV20-1
CDR3: CSAGGASTSGVSGELFF
DNA: TGCAGTGCTGGAGGGGCCTCGACTAGCGGGGTTTCCGGGGAGCTGTTTTTT

J: TRBJ1-6
size: -
D: -
V: TRBV6-1
CDR3: CASTDSSYNSPLHF
DNA: TGTGCCAGCACGGATAGCTCCTATAATTCACCCCTCCACTTT

J: TRBJ1-1
size: few
D: TRBD1
V: TRBV5-8
CDR3: CASSPGQGISGTEAFF
DNA: TGTGCCAGCAGCCCCGGACAGGGGATTTCGGGGACTGAAGCTTTCTTT

J: TRBJ1-1
size: -
D: -
V: TRBV29-1
CDR3: CSVGEKDRRGTEAFF
DNA: TGCAGCGTTGGGGAGAAGGACAGAAGGGGAACTGAAGCTTTCTTT

J: TRBJ1-6
size: once
D: -
V: TRBV7-2
CDR3: CASGSQGFNSPLHF
DNA: TGTGCCAGCGGCTCCCAGGGGTTTAATTCACCCCTCCACTTT

J: TRBJ2-7
size: few
D: TRBD1
V: TRBV2
CDR3: CASSRTGIYEQYF
DNA: TGTGCCAGCAGTCGGACAGGGATATACGAGCAGTACTTC

J: TRBJ1-4
size: -
D: -
V: TRBV6-5
CDR3: CASSYPKTAANEKLFF
DNA: TGTGCCAGCAGTTACCCAAAGACCGCGGCTAATGAAAAACTGTTTTTT